Listed below are T cell receptor beta chains from one sample, sequenced in a study of identical twins. TCRdb recomputed calls from the 5' RACE reads with MiXCR, one row per CDR3 protein. The table has about 690,000 distinct CDR3 sequences, roughly 6.2% seen once; the top ten hold roughly 2%. Sequenced sample: naive T cells sorted from blood. These receptors came from a man younger than 35 in good health. Each CDR3 is given with its conserved first and last residue. Fields, in order: clone size, J gene, V gene, D gene, CDR3 DNA, CDR3 protein. D genes are given only for firm matches. Size values are once, few and many counts, or a class for expanded clones, and some rows have none.

>many|TRBJ2-7|TRBV12-3/TRBV12-4|TRBD1
TGTGCCAGCAGATATACAGGGGACTACGAGCAGTACTTC
CASRYTGDYEQYF
>many|TRBJ2-5|TRBV5-1|.
TGCGCCAGCAGCTTGGAAGTCAGGAAAGAGACCCAGTACTTC
CASSLEVRKETQYF
>many|TRBJ2-5|TRBV4-3|.
TGCGCCAGCAGCCGGAGGTTTGGAGAGACCCAGTACTTC
CASSRRFGETQYF
>many|TRBJ1-1|TRBV27|.
TGTGCCAGCAGTAGGTTGAGGGACACTGAAGCTTTCTTT
CASSRLRDTEAFF
>.|TRBJ2-7|TRBV29-1|.
TGCAGCGCCACATGGGGCGAGCAGTACTTC
CSATWGEQYF
>many|TRBJ2-7|TRBV29-1|.
TGCAGCGTTGCAGACCTATACGAGCAGTACTTC
CSVADLYEQYF
>.|TRBJ2-3|TRBV4-1|TRBD2
TGCGCCAGCAGCCAAGATTTTGGACTAGCGGGATCTTCTAGCACAGATACGCAGTATTTT
CASSQDFGLAGSSSTDTQYF
>many|TRBJ2-1|TRBV27|TRBD2
TGTGCCAGCAGTCTTCTAGGACTAGCGGAGGACAATGAGCAGTTCTTC
CASSLLGLAEDNEQFF
>few|TRBJ2-1|TRBV7-3|.
TGTGCCAGCAGCCCCCAGTGGGGCAATGAGCAGTTCTTC
CASSPQWGNEQFF
>many|TRBJ1-3|TRBV5-1|TRBD1
TGCGCCAGCAGCTCCGACAGGGTACCTGGAAACACCATATATTTT
CASSSDRVPGNTIYF
>many|TRBJ1-6|TRBV6-4|TRBD1
TGTGCCAGCAGTGACTCGTATGACAGGGTATATTCACCCCTCCACTTT
CASSDSYDRVYSPLHF
>.|TRBJ2-6|TRBV7-2|.
TGTGCCAGCAGCTTGGGGGCTTCTGGGGCCAACGTCCTGACTTTC
CASSLGASGANVLTF
>many|TRBJ2-4|TRBV7-2|.
TGTGCCAGCAGCTTAGACAATTTCATTCAGTACTTC
CASSLDNFIQYF
>.|TRBJ2-3|TRBV11-2|.
TGTGCCAGCAGCTCCGGGACCCAGGCCCCAGATACGCAGTATTTT
CASSSGTQAPDTQYF
>many|TRBJ2-1|TRBV24-1|TRBD2
TGTGCCACCAGTGATAGACTAGCGGGAGGCAATGAGCAGTTCTTC
CATSDRLAGGNEQFF
>.|TRBJ2-1|TRBV25-1|TRBD2
TGTGCCAGCAGTGAATTGGGACTAGCGGGAGGGCCCACCTACAATGAGCAGTTCTTC
CASSELGLAGGPTYNEQFF
>few|TRBJ2-3|TRBV5-1|.
TGCGCCAGCAGCTTGGACCCCCGTCAAGCTAGCACAGATACGCAGTATTTT
CASSLDPRQASTDTQYF
>few|TRBJ2-7|TRBV6-1|TRBD2
TGTGCCAGCAGTGACTTAGCGGGATTGAAGAGCGAGCAGTACTTC
CASSDLAGLKSEQYF
>few|TRBJ2-2|TRBV30|.
TGTGCCTGGACCACTCTCGGCGGGAACGGGGAGCTGTTTTTT
CAWTTLGGNGELFF
>.|TRBJ1-1|TRBV10-1|TRBD1
TGCGCCAGCAGTTATGACAGGGACACTGAAGCTTTCTTT
CASSYDRDTEAFF
>many|TRBJ2-5|TRBV12-3/TRBV12-4|TRBD1
TGTGCCAGCTCAACCGGGACAGGGCCCGAGACCCAGTACTTC
CASSTGTGPETQYF
>many|TRBJ1-1|TRBV7-6|.
TGTGCCAGCAGCTTTTCAGCCATGAACACTGAAGCTTTCTTT
CASSFSAMNTEAFF
>many|TRBJ2-2|TRBV20-1|TRBD2
TGCAGTGCTAGAGTCGGCGGGAGGGCCGGCACCGGGGAGCTGTTTTTT
CSARVGGRAGTGELFF
>many|TRBJ2-7|TRBV10-3|TRBD2
TGTGCCATCAGTGATCCCTTGACCGGGACTAGCTCTTACGAGCAGTACTTC
CAISDPLTGTSSYEQYF
>.|TRBJ1-3|TRBV12-3/TRBV12-4|.
TGTGCCAGCAGTCCCCGGGCCGGTGGAAACACCATATATTTT
CASSPRAGGNTIYF
>few|TRBJ2-5|TRBV12-3/TRBV12-4|.
TGTGCCAGCAGTTTTTTTGACCGAGAGACCCAGTACTTC
CASSFFDRETQYF
>many|TRBJ1-6|TRBV12-3/TRBV12-4|TRBD1
TGTGCCAGCAGTCCGGACAGGCTCACCCTCCACTTT
CASSPDRLTLHF
>many|TRBJ2-1|TRBV12-3/TRBV12-4|.
TGTGCCAGCAGTTTAGCGATGGGTACTGAGCAGTTCTTC
CASSLAMGTEQFF
>few|TRBJ2-5|TRBV19|TRBD1
TGTGCCGCATCGGGCACAGGGGCCGTCGGGACCCAGTACTTC
CAASGTGAVGTQYF
>few|TRBJ1-2|TRBV6-1|TRBD1
TGTGCCAGCAGGACCGAACCAGGGGGGGCCAACTATGGCTACACCTTC
CASRTEPGGANYGYTF
>.|TRBJ2-1|TRBV20-1|TRBD2
TGCAGTGCTAGACCCTCTAGCGGGACTTCCCTAGGTGAGCAGTTCTTC
CSARPSSGTSLGEQFF
>few|TRBJ1-1|TRBV27|.
TGTGCCAGCCAAACGTTTGTGCGGGCCCAGAACACTGAAGCTTTCTTT
CASQTFVRAQNTEAFF
>many|TRBJ2-4|TRBV15|.
TGTGCCACCCAAGAAACCGGGACTTTAAGGAACATTCAGTACTTC
CATQETGTLRNIQYF
>many|TRBJ1-5|TRBV28|.
TGTGCCAGCATTAGTACCAGGAGACAGCCCCAGCATTTT
CASISTRRQPQHF
>few|TRBJ2-7|TRBV6-5|.
TGTGCCAGCAGTTACAGGCCCAGGGGTTCCCCCTACGAGCAGTACTTC
CASSYRPRGSPYEQYF
>many|TRBJ2-7|TRBV4-3|.
TGCGCCAGCAGCCAAGATTTGGGCCCACGGGACGAGCAGTACTTC
CASSQDLGPRDEQYF
>few|TRBJ1-3|TRBV11-2|.
TGTGCCAGCAGCTTAGTGGCGGGTACGGGAAACACCATATATTTT
CASSLVAGTGNTIYF
>many|TRBJ1-2|TRBV2|.
TGTGCCAGCACGTGGCAGGGGCGGGAAGGCTACACCTTC
CASTWQGREGYTF
>.|TRBJ2-7|TRBV29-1|.
TGCAGCGTTGAAGGTCCTGGACGCAACCCCTACGGGCAGTACTTC
CSVEGPGRNPYGQYF
>.|TRBJ1-1|TRBV12-3/TRBV12-4|.
TGTGCCAGCAGGCCCGGGACTTGGAAAGGGGACACTGAAGCTTTCTTT
CASRPGTWKGDTEAFF
>few|TRBJ2-4|TRBV15|.
TGTGCCACCAGCAGAGATTCCAGGGGGGTTGCGGGGATAGCCAAAAACATTCAGTACTTC
CATSRDSRGVAGIAKNIQYF
>few|TRBJ2-6|TRBV19|.
TGTGCCAGTAGTAAGAGCGATTCTGGGGCCAACGTCCTGACTTTC
CASSKSDSGANVLTF
>many|TRBJ2-7|TRBV18|TRBD1
TGTGCCAGCTCACCCCCGGGACAGGGCTCCCACGAGCAGTACTTC
CASSPPGQGSHEQYF
>many|TRBJ2-7|TRBV20-1|TRBD1
TGCAGTGCCCCCCCGGACAGGGGCCACGAGCAGTACTTC
CSAPPDRGHEQYF
>many|TRBJ1-2|TRBV12-3/TRBV12-4|TRBD1
TGTGCCAGCAGTCCGCACGACAGGGCATATGGCTACACCTTC
CASSPHDRAYGYTF
>many|TRBJ2-2|TRBV5-1|.
TGCGCCAGCAACGACGCGGCCGGGGAGCTGTTTTTT
CASNDAAGELFF
>.|TRBJ2-7|TRBV5-1|.
TGCGCCAGCAGCTTGGGTCGGGGAGAGCAGTACTTC
CASSLGRGEQYF
>.|TRBJ1-5|TRBV19|.
TGTGCCAGCCTAGGGGGGCCGCAGGGATCACCCCAGCATTTT
CASLGGPQGSPQHF
>.|TRBJ2-5|TRBV18|.
TGTGCCAGCTCACCAATGGGACCCCAAGAGACCCAGTACTTC
CASSPMGPQETQYF
>many|TRBJ2-7|TRBV20-1|.
TGCAGTGCTAATGGGGGACTCGCTCGTTCCTACGAGCAGTACTTC
CSANGGLARSYEQYF